This T cell receptor beta chain was captured by sequencing in a study of OX40 agonist ivuxolimab in advanced cancers. The CDR3 covers 12 residues. Germline V gene lookup returns CDR1 GTSNPN and CDR2 SVGIG (reference sequence). V dropped 6 bases and J dropped 6; count of bases not matched to a gene: 8. Generated by immunoSEQ multiplex PCR, the TCRdb table keeps only in-frame clones and is missing some. Among tens of thousands of clones listed, around 80% were seen once. The sequencing used CD4+ or CD8+ T cells sorted from blood, collected in a trial of the OX40 agonist ivuxolimab. J is TRBJ2-7 and V is TRBV30; the match to TRBD1 covers 7 bases. The receptor was derived from an adult with an advanced solid tumor such as melanoma, head and neck, liver or kidney cancer. The CDR3 DNA sequence: TGTGCCTGTAACAGGGGCGCATCCGAGCAGTACTTC. It translates to CACNRGASEQYF.